This section outlines one T cell receptor (beta chain) sequence together with its context. Its specific antigen is unknown. One junction end does not reproduce the germline sequence, and a read error may be involved. For CDR1 and CDR2, the germline V gene lists SGHNT and YENEEA. Inclusive of the bounding cysteine and phenylalanine, the CDR3 is 17 residues long. The retained sequence is limited to the CDR3, 51 bases, with the frame set at the first base. This entry comes from a study of tumor-infiltrating lymphocytes in primary liver carcinoma (dated by TCRdb to about 2017). In terms of the full investigation: Between November 2015 and 2016, a handful of patients in China with histopathologically diagnosed primary liver carcinoma had surgical resection. The five patients, three men and two women aged 30 to 69 years, had hepatocellular carcinoma (four) or combined HCC and intrahepatic cholangiocarcinoma (one). The tumors of the five patients were staged as T1-T3 N0M0, with maximum diameters ranging from roughly 4.2 to 11 cm. Each sample produced roughly 3.65 to 8 million productive TCRbeta reads, and read depth showed no significant difference between tissue types. Across five regions of each liver tumor, along with adjacent normal tissue and blood, the study brought together TCRbeta repertoire sequencing, expression microarrays and whole-exome sequencing. A total of roughly 35 specimens from 5 patients underwent TCRbeta repertoire sequencing, comprising around 25 tumor regions, 5 adjacent noncancerous liver tissues and 5 peripheral blood samples. Repertoires from technical replicates were highly reproducible, with mean shared-clone rates about 0.86 and correlation coefficients above 0.98.

Starting from about 500 ng total RNA, TCRbeta-specific cDNA was produced by reverse transcription with a constant-region primer and ProtoScript II reverse transcriptase. Construction of the TCRbeta libraries relied on three nested rounds of multiplex PCR, following a slightly modified ARM-PCR procedure. Each of the first two PCR rounds ran for around 9 cycles and used multiplex TRBV1-TRBV30 forward primers together with a Cbeta reverse primer. Sample barcodes and Illumina adapters were added in a final 25-cycle PCR using Deep VentR polymerase. Amplicons of 200-500 bp were gel-purified with a QIAquick gel extraction kit before sequencing. An Illumina HiSeq 2500 was used to sequence the TCRbeta amplicons with 250-bp paired-end reads. Turning to the authors' computational methods: Reads were quality-trimmed with Trimmomatic v0.33, and paired reads were merged with FLASH v1.2.11 to recover full CDR3 sequences. MiGEC v1.2.1b assigned V, D and J germline segments to the rearranged TCRbeta sequences. Clonotype statistics, along with Shannon-Wiener diversity indices, were calculated using VDJtools v1.0.0. To cut down on sampling bias, every analysis after diversity analysis relied on just the 250 most abundant clonotypes from each sample. In TCRdb, the public reads were trimmed at Q25 with fastp and aligned with MiXCR, with productive beta chains retained. Under each unique CDR3 protein, matching rows form one entry showing the most common genes and DNA. TCRdb's processing, not the authors' own work, is the source of the V and J calls. The sample table lists 300,000 to 400,000 distinct CDR3 sequences, about two thirds of them with a count of one. The ten largest clones add up to 5.5% to 7% of the sample.

What the authors observed across the whole study: A significantly larger repertoire fraction was made up by the top 250 clones in tumors than in blood (p = 0.039). Pairs of tumor regions showed greater repertoire overlap (mean about 36%) than tumor-adjacent pairs (17%) or tumor-blood pairs (approximately 14%), which is consistent with antigen-driven expansion. Since the samples were bulk and unsorted, there was no way to compare CD4+ and CD8+ T cell repertoires. Because only the TCR beta chain was sequenced and unpaired alpha chains were not captured, true repertoire diversity is likely underestimated. With just five or six patients in the study, the authors point out that the findings should be validated in a larger study.

RNA from unsorted whole blood was extracted with TRIzol reagent, and germline DNA was obtained with the DNeasy Blood & Tissue kit. Patients had chronic HBV infection and were treatment-naive at sampling. Before surgery, 3.5 to 4 milliliters of peripheral blood were drawn into K2EDTA tubes. The TCR comes from a man aged 35-49 years with primary liver carcinoma and hepatitis B virus infection. The V and J genes are TRBV11-3 and TRBJ2-1; the D segment could be TRBD2, given 6 matching bases. The sample comprised peripheral blood. The CDR3: CASSLGLTSTSYNEQFF. The DNA is TGTGCCAGCAGCTTGGGCCTTACTAGCACATCCTACAATGAGCAATTCTTC.